The rows below give T cell receptor beta chains drawn from one sample of a study of blood T cell repertoires in COVID-19. Profiled with immunoSEQ multiplex PCR; TCRdb holds only in-frame clones, not every one. The sample lists some 250,000 clones; about 86% were seen once. Sequences were obtained from peripheral blood. The receptors shown here come from a man in his sixties with acute or convalescent COVID-19. CDR3s include the opening cysteine and the closing phenylalanine or tryptophan. The order of the fields is CDR3 protein, CDR3 DNA, V gene, J gene, clone size, D gene. D genes are given only for firm matches. Clone size is shown for a subset of rows, as once, few, many or a class of expanded clone.

CASSQDLGRGLYEQYF	TGCGCCAGCAGCCAAGATTTAGGCAGGGGGCTATACGAGCAGTACTTC	TRBV4-1	TRBJ2-7	.	TRBD1
CATSEHQGTDGYTF	TGTGCCACCAGTGAGCATCAGGGGACAGATGGCTACACCTTC	TRBV24-1	TRBJ1-2	.	TRBD1
CASSLRQRSPSYEQYF	TGTGCCAGCAGCTTAAGGCAGCGCTCCCCCTCCTACGAGCAGTACTTC	TRBV13	TRBJ2-7	.	.
CASRGDRVADTQYF	TGTGCCAGCAGGGGAGACAGGGTGGCAGATACGCAGTATTTT	TRBV6-5	TRBJ2-3	.	TRBD1
CASSWSGRPYDNEQFF	TGCGCCAGCAGTTGGAGCGGGAGGCCCTACGACAATGAGCAGTTCTTC	TRBV5-1	TRBJ2-1	.	TRBD2
CSVEIRRGGREQYF	TGCAGCGTTGAGATCAGACGGGGGGGGCGCGAGCAGTACTTC	TRBV29-1	TRBJ2-7	.	TRBD2
CASSIDNTDTQYF	TGTGCCAGTAGTATAGACAACACAGATACGCAGTATTTT	TRBV19	TRBJ2-3	.	.
CASSLGDFSYEQYF	TGTGCCAGTAGCCTTGGGGACTTCTCCTACGAGCAGTACTTC	TRBV19	TRBJ2-7	.	.
CASSVVGPPTGELFF	TGTGCCAGCAGCGTAGTGGGCCCCCCGACCGGGGAGCTGTTTTTT	TRBV9	TRBJ2-2	.	.
CASSSGQGATGELFF	TGTGCCAGCAGCTCGGGACAGGGGGCCACCGGGGAGCTGTTTTTT	TRBV7-8	TRBJ2-2	.	TRBD1
CASSTQFTSGSSYEQYF	TGTGCCAGCAGCACCCAGTTTACTAGCGGGAGCTCCTACGAGCAGTACTTC	TRBV7-2	TRBJ2-7	.	TRBD2
CASGSPGLAGAYNEQFF	TGTGCTAGTGGTTCACCGGGACTAGCGGGAGCGTACAATGAGCAGTTCTTC	TRBV12-5	TRBJ2-1	.	TRBD2
CASSPPGLSTDTQYF	TGTGCCAGCAGTCCTCCGGGACTGAGCACAGATACGCAGTATTTT	TRBV28	TRBJ2-3	.	.
CASSEASRVGELFF	TGTGCCAGCAGTGAAGCGTCCCGAGTCGGGGAGCTGTTTTTT	TRBV6-1	TRBJ2-2	.	.
CASSFRNTDIGTEAFF	TGTGCCAGCAGCTTCCGCAACACAGATATCGGCACTGAAGCTTTCTTT	TRBV7-8	TRBJ1-1	.	.
CASAASGNPYEQYF	TGTGCTAGTGCCGCTAGCGGGAACCCCTACGAGCAGTACTTC	TRBV12-5	TRBJ2-7	once	TRBD2
CASSHEELAGFEQFF	TGTGCCAGCAGCCATGAAGAACTAGCGGGATTTGAGCAGTTCTTC	TRBV14	TRBJ2-1	.	TRBD2
CASSPRQNNSPLHF	TGTGCCAGCAGCCCCAGACAGAATAATTCACCCCTCCACTTT	TRBV9	TRBJ1-6	.	.
CASSPRTGAPQHF	TGTGCCAGCAGTCCCAGGACAGGGGCGCCCCAGCATTTT	TRBV12-3/TRBV12-4	TRBJ1-5	.	TRBD1
CASSKPASGFEQFF	TGTGCCAGCAGCAAACCTGCTAGCGGTTTTGAGCAGTTCTTC	TRBV3-1/TRBV3-2	TRBJ2-1	.	TRBD2
CASSLGGAVAGYTF	TGTGCCAGCAGCTTAGGAGGCGCGGTTGCAGGCTACACCTTC	TRBV7-9	TRBJ1-2	.	.
CASSSGQEKTGANVLTF	TGTGCCAGCAGCTCGGGACAGGAGAAAACTGGGGCCAACGTCCTGACTTTC	TRBV7-9	TRBJ2-6	once	TRBD1
CASSQDLGGEQYF	TGCGCCAGCAGCCAAGATCTGGGGGGCGAGCAGTACTTC	TRBV4-3	TRBJ2-7	few	.
CASRGGQSSSYEQYF	TGTGCCAGCAGGGGGGGACAGTCGAGCTCCTACGAGCAGTACTTC	TRBV5-5	TRBJ2-7	.	.
CASSSTTTAYEQYF	TGTGCCAGCAGCTCTACCACGACAGCCTACGAGCAGTACTTC	TRBV7-2	TRBJ2-7	.	.
CASSEGPNYGYTF	TGTGCCAGCAGCGAGGGTCCTAACTATGGCTACACCTTC	TRBV6-6	TRBJ1-2	.	.
CASRGARVNEQYF	TGTGCCAGCAGGGGGGCTCGTGTGAACGAGCAGTACTTC	TRBV27	TRBJ2-7	.	.